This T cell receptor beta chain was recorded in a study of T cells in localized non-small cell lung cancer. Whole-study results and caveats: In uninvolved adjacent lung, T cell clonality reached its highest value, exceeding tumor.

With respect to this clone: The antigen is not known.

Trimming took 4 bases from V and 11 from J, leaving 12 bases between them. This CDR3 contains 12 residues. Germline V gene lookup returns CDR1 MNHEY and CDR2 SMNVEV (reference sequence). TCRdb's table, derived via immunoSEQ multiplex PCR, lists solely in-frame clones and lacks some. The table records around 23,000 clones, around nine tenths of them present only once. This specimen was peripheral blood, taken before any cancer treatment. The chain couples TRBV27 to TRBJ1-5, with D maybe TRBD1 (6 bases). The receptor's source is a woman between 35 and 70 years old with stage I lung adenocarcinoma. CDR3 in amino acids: CASSSTGRTQHF. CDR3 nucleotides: TGTGCCAGCAGTTCTACAGGGAGGACCCAGCATTTT.